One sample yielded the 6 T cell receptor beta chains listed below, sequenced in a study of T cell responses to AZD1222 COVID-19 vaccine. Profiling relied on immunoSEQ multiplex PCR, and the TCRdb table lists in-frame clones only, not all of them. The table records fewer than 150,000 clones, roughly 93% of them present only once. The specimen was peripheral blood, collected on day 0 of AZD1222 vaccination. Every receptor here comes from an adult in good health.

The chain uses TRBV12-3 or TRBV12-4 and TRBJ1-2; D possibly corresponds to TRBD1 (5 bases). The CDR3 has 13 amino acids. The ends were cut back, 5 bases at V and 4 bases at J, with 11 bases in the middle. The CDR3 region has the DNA TGTGCCAGCAGTCCCGACAGCCGCTATGGCTACACCTTC. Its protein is CASSPDSRYGYTF.

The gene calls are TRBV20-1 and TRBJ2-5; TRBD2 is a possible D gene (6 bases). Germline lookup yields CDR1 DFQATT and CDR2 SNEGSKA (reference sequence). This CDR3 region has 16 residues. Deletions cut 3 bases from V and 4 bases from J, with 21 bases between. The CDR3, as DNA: TGCAGTGCTAGTATAATAGCGGAGGAGACGGGAGAGACCCAGTACTTC. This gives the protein CSASIIAEETGETQYF.

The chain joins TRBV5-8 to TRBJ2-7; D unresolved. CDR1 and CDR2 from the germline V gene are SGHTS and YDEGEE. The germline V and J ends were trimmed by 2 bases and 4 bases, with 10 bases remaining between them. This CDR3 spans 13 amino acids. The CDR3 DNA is TGTGCCAGCAGCTTTAACAGCCTTTACGAGCAGTACTTC. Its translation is CASSFNSLYEQYF.

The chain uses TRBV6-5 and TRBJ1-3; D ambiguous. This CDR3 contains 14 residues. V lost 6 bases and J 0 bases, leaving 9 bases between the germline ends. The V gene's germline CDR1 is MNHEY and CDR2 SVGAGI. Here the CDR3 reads CASRGRSSGNTIYF. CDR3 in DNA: TGTGCCAGCAGAGGCAGAAGCTCTGGAAACACCATATATTTT.

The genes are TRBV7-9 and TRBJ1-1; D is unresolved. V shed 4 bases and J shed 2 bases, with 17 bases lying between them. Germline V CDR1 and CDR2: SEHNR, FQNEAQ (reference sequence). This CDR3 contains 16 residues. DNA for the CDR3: TGTGCCAGCAGCTCCCCGACATCTGGGCCCAACACTGAAGCTTTCTTT. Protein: CASSSPTSGPNTEAFF.

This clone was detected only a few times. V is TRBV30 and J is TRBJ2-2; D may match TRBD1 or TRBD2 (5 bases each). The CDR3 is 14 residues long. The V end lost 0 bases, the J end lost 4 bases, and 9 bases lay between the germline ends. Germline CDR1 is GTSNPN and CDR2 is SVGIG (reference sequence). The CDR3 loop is CAWSVGALTGELFF. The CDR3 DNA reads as TGTGCCTGGAGTGTCGGGGCCCTCACCGGGGAGCTGTTTTTT.